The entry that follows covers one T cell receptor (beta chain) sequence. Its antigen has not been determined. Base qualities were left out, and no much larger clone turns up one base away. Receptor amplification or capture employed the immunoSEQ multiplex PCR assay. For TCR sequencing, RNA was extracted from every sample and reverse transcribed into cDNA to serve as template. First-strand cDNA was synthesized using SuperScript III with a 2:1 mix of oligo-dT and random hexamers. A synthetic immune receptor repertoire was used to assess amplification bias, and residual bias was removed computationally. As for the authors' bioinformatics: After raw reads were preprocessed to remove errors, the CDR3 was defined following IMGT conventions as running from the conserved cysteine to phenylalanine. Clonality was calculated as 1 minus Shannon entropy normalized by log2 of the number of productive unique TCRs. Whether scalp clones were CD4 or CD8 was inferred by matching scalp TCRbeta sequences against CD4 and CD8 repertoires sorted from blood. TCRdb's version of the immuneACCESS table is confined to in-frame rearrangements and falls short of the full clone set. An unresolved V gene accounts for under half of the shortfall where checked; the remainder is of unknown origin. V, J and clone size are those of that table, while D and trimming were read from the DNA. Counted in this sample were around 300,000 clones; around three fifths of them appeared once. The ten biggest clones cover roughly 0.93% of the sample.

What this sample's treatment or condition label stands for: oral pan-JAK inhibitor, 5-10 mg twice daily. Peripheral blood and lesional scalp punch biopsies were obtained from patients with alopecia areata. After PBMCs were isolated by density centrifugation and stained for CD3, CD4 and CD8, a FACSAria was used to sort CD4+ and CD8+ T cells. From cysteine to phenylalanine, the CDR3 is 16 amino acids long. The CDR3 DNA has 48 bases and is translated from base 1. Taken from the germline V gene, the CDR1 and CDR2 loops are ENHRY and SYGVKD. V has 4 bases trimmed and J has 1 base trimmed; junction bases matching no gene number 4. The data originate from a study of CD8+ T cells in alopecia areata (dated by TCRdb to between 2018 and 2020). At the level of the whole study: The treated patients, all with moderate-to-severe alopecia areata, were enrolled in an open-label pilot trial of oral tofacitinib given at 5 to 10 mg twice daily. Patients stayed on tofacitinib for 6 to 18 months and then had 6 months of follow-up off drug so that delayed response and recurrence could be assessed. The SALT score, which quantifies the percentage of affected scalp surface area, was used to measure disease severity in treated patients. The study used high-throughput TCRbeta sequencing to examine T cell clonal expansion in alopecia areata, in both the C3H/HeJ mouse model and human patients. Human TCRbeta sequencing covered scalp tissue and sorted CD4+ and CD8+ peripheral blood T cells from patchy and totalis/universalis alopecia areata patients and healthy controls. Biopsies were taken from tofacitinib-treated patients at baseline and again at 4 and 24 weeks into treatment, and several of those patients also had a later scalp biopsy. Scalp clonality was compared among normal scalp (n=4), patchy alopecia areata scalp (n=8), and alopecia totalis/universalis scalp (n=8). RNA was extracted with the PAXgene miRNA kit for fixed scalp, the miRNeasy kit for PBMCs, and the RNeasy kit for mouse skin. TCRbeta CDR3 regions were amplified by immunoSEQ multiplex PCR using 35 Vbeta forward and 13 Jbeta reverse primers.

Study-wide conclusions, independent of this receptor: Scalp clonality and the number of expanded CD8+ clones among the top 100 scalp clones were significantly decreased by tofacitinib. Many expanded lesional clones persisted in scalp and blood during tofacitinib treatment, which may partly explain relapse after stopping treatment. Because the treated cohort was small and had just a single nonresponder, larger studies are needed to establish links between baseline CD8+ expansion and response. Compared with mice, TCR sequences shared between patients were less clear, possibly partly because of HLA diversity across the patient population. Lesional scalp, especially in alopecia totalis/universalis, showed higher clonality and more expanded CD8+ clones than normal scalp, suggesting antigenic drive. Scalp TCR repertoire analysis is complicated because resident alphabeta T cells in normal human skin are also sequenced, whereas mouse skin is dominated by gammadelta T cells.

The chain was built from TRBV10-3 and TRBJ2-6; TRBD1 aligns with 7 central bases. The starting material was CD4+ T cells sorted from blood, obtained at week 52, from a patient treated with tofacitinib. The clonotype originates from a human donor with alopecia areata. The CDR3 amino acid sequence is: CAISGDRGSGANVLTF. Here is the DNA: TGTGCCATCAGTGGGGACAGAGGGTCTGGGGCCAACGTCCTGACTTTC.